The 12 T cell receptor beta chains given below trace back to one sample, sequenced in a study of blood T cell repertoires in COVID-19. The data were produced by immunoSEQ multiplex PCR, yet TCRdb's version contains in-frame clones alone and is incomplete. This sample carries more than 85,000 clones, roughly 79% of them seen once, and the ten largest clones take more than 9%. Sequenced sample: peripheral blood. Receptors originate from an older man with acute or convalescent COVID-19.

The chain has TRBV13 and TRBJ1-1; 8 bases match TRBD1. The CDR3 covers 14 residues. Germline V gene sequence: CDR1 PRHDT, CDR2 FYEKMQ (reference sequence). The ends lost 3 bases at V and 4 bases at J; junction bases unmatched: 4. The CDR3 nucleotides are TGTGCCAGCAGCTTTCAGGGGGCAGGCACTGAAGCTTTCTTT. It codes for CASSFQGAGTEAFF.

The CDR3 is CASTDWGGTEAFF. The CDR3 nucleotides are TGTGCCAGCACCGACTGGGGTGGGACAGAAGCTTTCTTT. The V call is TRBV6-5, the J call TRBJ1-1; perhaps TRBD1 as D (6 bases). Germline-derived CDR1 and CDR2 are MNHEY and SVGAGI. V was clipped by 7 bases and J by 8 bases, with 17 bases between them. This CDR3 is built from 13 residues.

There are a few counts of this clone. The rearrangement joins TRBV9 to TRBJ2-2, with D possibly matching TRBD1 (5 bases). The V end was cut by 4 bases, the J end by 1 base, with 11 bases between. This CDR3 has 15 residues. Germline-derived CDR1 and CDR2 are SGDLS and YYNGEE. CDR3 loop: CASSTVQGNTGELFF. In DNA form, the CDR3 reads TGTGCCAGCAGCACGGTGCAGGGGAACACCGGGGAGCTGTTTTTT. The variable domain in full, with the rest retrieved from reference TRBV9 and TRBJ2-2, is DSGVTQTPKHLITATGQRVTLRCSPRSGDLSVYWYQQSLDQGLQFLIQYYNGEERAKGNILERFSAQQFPDLHSELNLSSLELGDSALYFCASSTVQGNTGELFFGEGSRLTVL.

This chain connects TRBV7-2 to TRBJ2-1; 7 bases fit TRBD1. CDR1 is SGHTA and CDR2 is FQGNSA in the germline V gene. This CDR3 is built from 12 residues. After removal of 5 bases from V and 6 bases from J, the junction contained 1 base not matched to a gene. Written as DNA, the CDR3 is TGTGCCAGCAGCAACAGGGGCAATGAGCAGTTCTTC. Translated, it gives CASSNRGNEQFF.

The V and J genes are TRBV6-5 and TRBJ1-6, with 10 bases aligning to TRBD1. Germline-derived CDR1 and CDR2 are MNHEY and SVGAGI. Trimming removed 0 bases from V and 7 bases from J; junction bases left unmatched: 3. The CDR3 contains 16 residues. This CDR3 is CASSYSPGQGNSPLHF. For the CDR3, the DNA is TGTGCCAGCAGTTACTCACCGGGACAGGGGAATTCACCCCTCCACTTT.

This clone was recorded once. V usage is TRBV10-3 and J usage is TRBJ2-4; 7 bases are shared with TRBD1. CDR1 and CDR2 from the germline V gene are ENHRY and SYGVKD. This CDR3 region has 15 residues. Trimming removed 0 bases from V and 5 bases from J; junction bases left unmatched: 4. The CDR3 DNA sequence: TGTGCCATCAGTGAGTCCCGACAGGGCCAAAACATTCAGTACTTC. Its protein is CAISESRQGQNIQYF.

The genes are TRBV4-1 and TRBJ2-7, with TRBD2 identical over 8 bases. The CDR3 totals 16 residues. V lost 3 bases, J lost 3 bases, and 10 bases stayed unmatched. CDR1 and CDR2 from the germline V gene are MGHRA and YSYEKL. The CDR3 reads CASSQSPTGGHYEQYF. The CDR3, as DNA: TGCGCCAGCAGCCAGAGCCCAACGGGAGGGCACTACGAGCAGTACTTC.

The V and J genes are TRBV7-6 and TRBJ2-2, with a tentative D call TRBD2 (5 bases). The CDR3 is made up of 16 amino acids. From germline, CDR1 is SGHVS and CDR2 FNYEAQ. Deletions cut 4 bases from V and 2 bases from J, with 14 bases between. CDR3 protein: CASSSTTRLNTGELFF. The CDR3 DNA is TGTGCCAGCAGCTCGACTACCAGACTAAACACCGGGGAGCTGTTTTTT.

V and J are TRBV3-1 (or the pseudogene TRBV3-2) and TRBJ1-2; tentative D call: TRBD1 (5 bases). The V end lost 5 bases, the J end lost 6 bases, and 16 bases lay between the germline ends. CDR1 and CDR2 (germline): LGHDT, YNNKEL (reference sequence). The CDR3 totals 14 residues. The CDR3 loop is CASSVKAGLNGYTF. CDR3 sequence (DNA): TGTGCCAGCAGCGTCAAAGCGGGACTGAATGGCTACACCTTC.

This clone was found once. The chain employs TRBV18 and TRBJ2-1; the match to TRBD2 covers 12 bases. CDR3 length equals 16 residues. Trimming removed 3 bases from V and 10 bases from J; junction bases left unmatched: 10. CDR1 is KGHSH and CDR2 is LQKENI in the germline V gene. The CDR3 DNA follows: TGTGCCAGCTCACCGACCCTAGCGGGAGGGTTCGGGGAGCAGTTCTTC. Amino acids: CASSPTLAGGFGEQFF.

This rearrangement joins TRBV6-5 to TRBJ1-2; perhaps TRBD1 as D (6 bases). CDR1 MNHEY and CDR2 SVGAGI come from the germline V gene. V was shortened by 2 bases and J by 6 bases, with 19 bases between the two germline ends. This CDR3 has 16 amino acids. For the CDR3, the DNA is TGTGCCAGCAGTTACGGGAGGGGGTTACAGGGTAATGGCTACACCTTC. Translation: CASSYGRGLQGNGYTF.

This clone showed up just a few times. The V and J genes are TRBV3-1 (or the pseudogene TRBV3-2) and TRBJ2-1, with a weak D call TRBD2 (6 bases). In germline, CDR1 is LGHDT, CDR2 YNNKEL (reference sequence). The CDR3 sequence is 16 residues long. Trimming took off 4 bases at V and 9 bases at J, with 22 bases between the two ends. The CDR3 is CASSRRLVGQSSEQFF. For the CDR3, the DNA is TGTGCCAGCAGCCGTAGACTAGTCGGGCAAAGTAGTGAGCAGTTCTTC.